Listed below are T cell receptor beta chains from one sample, sequenced in a study of blood T cell repertoires in COVID-19. Generated by immunoSEQ multiplex PCR, the TCRdb table keeps only in-frame clones and is missing some. The sample contains a few hundred thousand clones, approximately 88% of which appear only once. Input material: PBMCs or T cells enriched from blood (not recorded which). The receptors were sampled from a woman in her thirties or forties who had been exposed to COVID-19. Both conserved end residues are part of each CDR3. D genes are given only for firm matches. The size field is filled for only some rows; it gives once, few, many or a size class.

d_call	v_call	j_call	clone_size	cdr3_aa	cdr3_nt
TRBD1	TRBV7-9	TRBJ2-2	.	CASSPDRGNGELFF	TGTGCCAGCAGCCCAGACAGGGGGAACGGGGAGCTGTTTTTT
TRBD1	TRBV2	TRBJ1-5	.	CASSGTGGGNQPQHF	TGTGCCAGCAGTGGGACAGGGGGTGGCAATCAGCCCCAGCATTTT
.	TRBV29-1	TRBJ1-2	.	CSAGTTTGYGYTF	TGCAGCGCTGGGACAACAACTGGCTATGGCTACACCTTC
TRBD2	TRBV9	TRBJ2-2	.	CASSEAGGVAGELFF	TGTGCCAGCAGCGAAGCGGGGGGGGTTGCCGGGGAGCTGTTTTTT
.	TRBV12-1	TRBJ2-3	.	CASSLSRGTVSTDTQYF	TGTGCCAGCAGCTTGTCGAGGGGGACGGTGAGCACAGATACGCAGTATTTT
.	TRBV12-3/TRBV12-4	TRBJ1-5	.	CASSPLANQPQHF	TGTGCCAGCAGTCCCCTGGCCAATCAGCCCCAGCATTTT
.	TRBV29-1	TRBJ2-3	.	CSVEVQATDTQYF	TGCAGCGTTGAAGTACAGGCCACAGATACGCAGTATTTT
.	TRBV7-8	TRBJ1-6	.	CASSLGGPGAYNSPLHF	TGTGCCAGCAGCTTAGGAGGGCCAGGAGCATATAATTCACCCCTCCACTTT
TRBD2	TRBV5-1	TRBJ2-3	.	CASSLGLAVDTQYF	TGTGCCAGCAGCTTGGGACTAGCAGTGGATACGCAGTATTTT
.	TRBV5-4	TRBJ1-1	few	CASRPPGHLNTEAFF	TGTGCCAGCAGACCACCGGGACACCTGAACACTGAAGCTTTCTTT
.	TRBV12-3/TRBV12-4	TRBJ1-4	.	CASSPTGSEKLFF	TGTGCCAGCAGCCCGACAGGAAGCGAAAAACTGTTTTTT
.	TRBV10-2	TRBJ2-1	.	CASSDLRNEQFF	TGCGCCAGCAGTGACCTACGGAATGAGCAGTTCTTC
.	TRBV28	TRBJ2-3	.	CASTLGDYRADTQYF	TGTGCCAGCACCCTGGGGGACTACAGGGCAGATACGCAGTATTTT
TRBD2	TRBV7-2	TRBJ2-5	.	CASSFTSGSDQETQYF	TGTGCCAGCAGCTTTACTAGCGGGAGTGACCAAGAGACCCAGTACTTC
TRBD2	TRBV3-1/TRBV3-2	TRBJ2-7	.	CASSPREGSYEQYF	TGTGCCAGCAGCCCAAGGGAGGGTTCCTACGAGCAGTACTTC
TRBD1	TRBV2	TRBJ1-6	.	CASRGQGDSPLHF	TGTGCCAGCCGAGGGCAGGGGGATTCACCCCTCCACTTT
TRBD2	TRBV5-4	TRBJ2-3	.	CASRRGGITDTQYF	TGTGCCAGCCGTCGGGGGGGAATCACAGATACGCAGTATTTT
TRBD1	TRBV9	TRBJ1-1	few	CASSVGQGRGEAFF	TGTGCCAGCAGCGTGGGACAGGGAAGAGGGGAAGCTTTCTTT
TRBD1	TRBV18	TRBJ1-4	.	CASSPDRANEKLFF	TGTGCCAGCTCACCGGACAGGGCTAATGAAAAACTGTTTTTT
TRBD1	TRBV30	TRBJ1-5	.	CAWSVRDSGQGYQPQHF	TGTGCCTGGAGTGTACGGGATTCTGGACAGGGGTATCAGCCCCAGCATTTT